The 3 T cell receptor beta chains below come from one sample, sequenced in a study of radiotherapy plus CTLA-4 blockade in lung cancer. Sequencing used immunoSEQ multiplex PCR; TCRdb keeps in-frame clones, though not all of them. This table has about 80,000 clones, approximately 83% appearing once. Sequenced here: peripheral blood, sampled from a patient treated with radiotherapy plus ipilimumab. The receptors here all came from a human donor with non-small cell lung cancer who had a partial response to radiotherapy plus ipilimumab.

The chain has TRBV6-6 and TRBJ2-7; 7 nucleotides agree with TRBD1. Germline lookup yields CDR1 MNHNY and CDR2 SVGAGI (reference sequence). The CDR3 extends over 13 amino acids. Germline trimming cut 6 bases from V and 6 bases from J; bases unmatched to any gene: 8. The CDR3 nucleotides read TGTGCCAGCAGCCCCGACAGGGTGGGCGAGCAGTACGTC. It specifies CASSPDRVGEQYV.

V usage is TRBV27 and J usage is TRBJ2-3; the D is unclear. Looked up from germline, CDR1 is MNHEY and CDR2 is SMNVEV (reference sequence). CDR3 length: 14 residues. The V end was cut by 2 bases, the J end by 2 bases, with 8 bases between. CDR3 sequence reads: CASSLEVATDTQYF. The CDR3 region has the DNA TGTGCCAGCAGTTTAGAGGTAGCCACAGATACGCAGTATTTT.

V usage is TRBV6-5 and J usage is TRBJ1-1; D gene ambiguous. Deletions cut 6 bases from V and 2 bases from J, with 10 bases between. The CDR3 covers 13 residues. Germline V gene sequence: CDR1 MNHEY, CDR2 SVGAGI. CDR3 nucleotides: TGTGCCAGCAGCCAGGTACTTAACACTGAAGCTTTCTTT. Its protein product is CASSQVLNTEAFF.